This T cell receptor beta chain is drawn from a study of cytomegalovirus exposure and HLA in healthy donors. Looking at the study overall: Around 80 million unique TCRs from HLA-typed donors were held in an early data release. General study results and limits: Reportedly, TCR beta sequences accurately predicted HLA-A and HLA-B alleles in most subjects.

Vbeta (60) and Jbeta (13) primers were used in the PCR. The protocol was immunoSEQ multiplex PCR, while the TCRdb copy is restricted to in-frame clones and leaves out a portion. The sample has some 91,000 clones, around four fifths seen once; the top ten hold around 7%. The CDR3 spans 15 residues. V lost 3 bases to trimming and J lost 6 bases; unmatched junction nucleotides: 6. Germline CDR1 MRHNA, CDR2 SNTAGT. On this clone itself: What it binds is not known.

This chain uses TRBV6-4 with TRBJ2-3; TRBD2 aligns across 10 bases. This clonotype originated in a man in his forties or fifties in good health and CMV-seropositive. The sequencing input was PBMCs. The CDR3 loop is CASSESSGGYDTQYF. DNA of the CDR3: TGTGCCAGCAGTGAGTCTAGCGGGGGCTATGATACGCAGTATTTT.